The 14 T cell receptor beta chains below all came from one sample that was sequenced in a study of T cell repertoires in cytomegalovirus infection. TCRdb redid the calling of the reads with MiXCR, one entry per CDR3 protein. The profile shows 630,000 or so distinct CDR3 sequences, more than 20% of them singletons. Material: CD8+ T cells from PBMCs. These TCRs come from a human donor in good health (CMV status not recorded). Some clones in this sample may be carry-over from other donors' samples.

The chain joins TRBV9 to TRBJ1-3, with a weak D call TRBD1 (6 bases). The ends were cut back, 3 bases at V and 1 base at J, with 14 bases in the middle. CDR1 SGDLS and CDR2 YYNGEE come from the germline V gene. This CDR3 has 16 residues. Here the CDR3 DNA reads TGTGCCAGCAGCGAGTGGAGGGGGGCTTCTGGAAACACCATATATTTT. As protein: CASSEWRGASGNTIYF.

This clonotype has only a few counts. V gene TRBV28 combines with J gene TRBJ2-3; a weak D match, TRBD2 (6 bases). V shed 4 bases and J shed 4 bases, with 15 bases lying between them. Germline V lookup: CDR1 MDHEN, CDR2 SYDVKM. The CDR3 has 15 residues. The CDR3 nucleotides are TGTGCCAGCAGTTCACTGATCGGGGGTTCAGATACGCAGTATTTT. Encoded protein: CASSSLIGGSDTQYF. Variable domain in full (rest from reference TRBV28 and TRBJ2-3): DVKVTQSSRYLVKRTGEKVFLECVQDMDHENMFWYRQDPGLGLRLIYFSYDVKMKEKGDIPEGYSVSREKKERFSLILESASTNQTSMYLCASSSLIGGSDTQYFGPGTRLTVL.

In its sample, this clonotype was seen a few times. The rearrangement joins TRBV5-5 to TRBJ2-1, with TRBD2 as a possible D gene (5 bases). Germline V lookup: CDR1 SGHKS, CDR2 YYEKEE (reference sequence). The V and J ends lost 7 bases and 9 bases respectively, with 14 bases between them. The CDR3 is 12 residues long. The CDR3: CASGGPASEQFF. Written as DNA, the CDR3 is TGTGCCAGCGGAGGACCGGCTAGTGAGCAGTTCTTC. Full variable domain (outside the CDR3, taken from reference TRBV5-5 and TRBJ2-1): DAGVTQSPTHLIKTRGQQVTLRCSPISGHKSVSWYQQVLGQGPQFIFQYYEKEERGRGNFPDRFSARQFPNYSSELNVNALLLGDSALYLCASGGPASEQFFGPGTRLTVL.

The chain joins TRBV7-2 to TRBJ2-7; tentative D call: TRBD2 (6 bases). CDR1 is SGHTA, CDR2 FQGNSA, per germline. V lost 1 base and J lost 1, with 11 bases in between. The CDR3 length is 15 residues. The CDR3 sequence is CASSLGLGGSYEQYF. In nucleotides, the CDR3 is TGTGCCAGCAGCTTAGGACTAGGCGGGTCCTACGAGCAGTACTTC.

V and J are TRBV2 and TRBJ2-1; D is unresolved. The CDR3 totals 15 residues. Germline V gene data show CDR1 as SNHLY and CDR2 as FYNNEI. Trimming pared 2 bases from V and 10 bases from J, leaving 18 bases between. The CDR3 DNA follows: TGTGCCAGCAGTGAATATGTGGCCGAGCTAAGGGAGCAGTTCTTC. Its protein product is CASSEYVAELREQFF.

This chain links TRBV6-4 with TRBJ1-1; possibly TRBD1 for D (5 bases). Per germline, CDR1 MRHNA and CDR2 SNTAGT. This CDR3 has 16 residues. Trimming took off 5 bases at V and 0 bases at J, with 16 bases between the two ends. CDR3 DNA sequence: TGTGCCAGCAGTCCTACTCCAGGGCAGGTGAACACTGAAGCTTTCTTT. Protein: CASSPTPGQVNTEAFF.

There are a few counts of this clonotype. The genes are TRBV7-6 and TRBJ1-5; weak D call: TRBD1 (6 bases). The CDR3 loop spans 15 amino acids. The V and J ends lost 1 base and 5 bases respectively, with 12 bases between them. Per the germline V gene, CDR1 is SGHVS and CDR2 is FNYEAQ. The CDR3 nucleotides are TGTGCCAGCAGCTTAGGGCGGGGGCAATATCAGCCCCAGCATTTT. Amino acids: CASSLGRGQYQPQHF.

This clonotype was found many times. This chain joins TRBV2 and TRBJ1-2; D gene ambiguous. The CDR3 loop spans 11 amino acids. Germline V CDR1 and CDR2: SNHLY, FYNNEI. Trimming took off 7 bases at V and 3 bases at J, with 6 bases between the two ends. CDR3 amino acids: CASIGDYGYTF. CDR3 DNA: TGTGCCAGCATTGGAGACTATGGCTACACCTTC.

The rearrangement uses TRBV29-1 and TRBJ1-4; D is perhaps TRBD1 (5 bases). CDR1 and CDR2 (germline): SQVTM, ANQGSEA. The CDR3 runs to 15 residues. With 2 bases removed from V and 5 bases from J, the gap between germline ends came to 15 bases. The CDR3 region is CSVEKGREPNEKLFF. The DNA for the CDR3 is TGCAGCGTTGAAAAGGGCAGGGAACCCAATGAAAAACTGTTTTTT.

This clonotype was counted many times. This chain uses TRBV7-9 with TRBJ2-7; D is perhaps TRBD1 (6 bases). CDR1 is SEHNR, CDR2 FQNEAQ, per germline (reference sequence). This CDR3 is 13 amino acids long. V was pared by 8 bases and J by 4 bases, with 15 bases between. The CDR3 spells CASGPGGPYEQYF. The CDR3 bases are TGTGCCAGCGGTCCTGGGGGCCCTTACGAGCAGTACTTC.

In its sample, this clonotype was seen a few times. This rearrangement joins TRBV20-1 to TRBJ2-7; D possibly corresponds to TRBD2 (5 bases). V was clipped by 2 bases and J by 4 bases, with 15 bases between them. This CDR3 spans 14 amino acids. Germline values: CDR1 DFQATT, CDR2 SNEGSKA (reference sequence). The CDR3 DNA reads TGCAGTGCTAGATCGACGGAGGCCCTTTACGAGCAGTACTTC. Translation gives CSARSTEALYEQYF.

The CDR3: CASSERVGDYEQYV. The CDR3, as DNA: TGTGCCAGCAGTGAGCGGGTCGGCGACTACGAGCAGTACGTC. The J gene is TRBJ2-7, the V gene TRBV6-2 or TRBV6-3, with a weak D call TRBD2 (6 bases). V lost 5 bases, J lost 3 bases, and 14 bases lay in between. The CDR3 is made up of 14 amino acids. Germline loops: CDR1 MNHEY, CDR2 SVGEGT.

The chain has TRBV27 and TRBJ2-5; TRBD2 aligns across 8 bases. The CDR3 is 15 amino acids. V trimming: 3 bases; J trimming: 4 bases; junction bases outside the gene matches: 7. The germline V gene encodes CDR1 MNHEY and CDR2 SMNVEV (reference sequence). The CDR3 nucleotides read TGTGCCAGCAGTTTCCTGGGGCTAGCGGGAGAGACCCAGTACTTC. Its protein is CASSFLGLAGETQYF.

This clonotype was seen a handful of times. This rearrangement joins TRBV28 to TRBJ2-7; no clear D gene. CDR1 is MDHEN, CDR2 SYDVKM, per germline. V lost 4 bases to trimming and J lost 1 base, with 17 bases between them. The CDR3 has 16 amino acids. DNA of the CDR3: TGTGCCAGCAGTTCCTCCCCCAGGTCGAAGTCCTACGAGCAGTACGTC. Amino acids: CASSSSPRSKSYEQYV.